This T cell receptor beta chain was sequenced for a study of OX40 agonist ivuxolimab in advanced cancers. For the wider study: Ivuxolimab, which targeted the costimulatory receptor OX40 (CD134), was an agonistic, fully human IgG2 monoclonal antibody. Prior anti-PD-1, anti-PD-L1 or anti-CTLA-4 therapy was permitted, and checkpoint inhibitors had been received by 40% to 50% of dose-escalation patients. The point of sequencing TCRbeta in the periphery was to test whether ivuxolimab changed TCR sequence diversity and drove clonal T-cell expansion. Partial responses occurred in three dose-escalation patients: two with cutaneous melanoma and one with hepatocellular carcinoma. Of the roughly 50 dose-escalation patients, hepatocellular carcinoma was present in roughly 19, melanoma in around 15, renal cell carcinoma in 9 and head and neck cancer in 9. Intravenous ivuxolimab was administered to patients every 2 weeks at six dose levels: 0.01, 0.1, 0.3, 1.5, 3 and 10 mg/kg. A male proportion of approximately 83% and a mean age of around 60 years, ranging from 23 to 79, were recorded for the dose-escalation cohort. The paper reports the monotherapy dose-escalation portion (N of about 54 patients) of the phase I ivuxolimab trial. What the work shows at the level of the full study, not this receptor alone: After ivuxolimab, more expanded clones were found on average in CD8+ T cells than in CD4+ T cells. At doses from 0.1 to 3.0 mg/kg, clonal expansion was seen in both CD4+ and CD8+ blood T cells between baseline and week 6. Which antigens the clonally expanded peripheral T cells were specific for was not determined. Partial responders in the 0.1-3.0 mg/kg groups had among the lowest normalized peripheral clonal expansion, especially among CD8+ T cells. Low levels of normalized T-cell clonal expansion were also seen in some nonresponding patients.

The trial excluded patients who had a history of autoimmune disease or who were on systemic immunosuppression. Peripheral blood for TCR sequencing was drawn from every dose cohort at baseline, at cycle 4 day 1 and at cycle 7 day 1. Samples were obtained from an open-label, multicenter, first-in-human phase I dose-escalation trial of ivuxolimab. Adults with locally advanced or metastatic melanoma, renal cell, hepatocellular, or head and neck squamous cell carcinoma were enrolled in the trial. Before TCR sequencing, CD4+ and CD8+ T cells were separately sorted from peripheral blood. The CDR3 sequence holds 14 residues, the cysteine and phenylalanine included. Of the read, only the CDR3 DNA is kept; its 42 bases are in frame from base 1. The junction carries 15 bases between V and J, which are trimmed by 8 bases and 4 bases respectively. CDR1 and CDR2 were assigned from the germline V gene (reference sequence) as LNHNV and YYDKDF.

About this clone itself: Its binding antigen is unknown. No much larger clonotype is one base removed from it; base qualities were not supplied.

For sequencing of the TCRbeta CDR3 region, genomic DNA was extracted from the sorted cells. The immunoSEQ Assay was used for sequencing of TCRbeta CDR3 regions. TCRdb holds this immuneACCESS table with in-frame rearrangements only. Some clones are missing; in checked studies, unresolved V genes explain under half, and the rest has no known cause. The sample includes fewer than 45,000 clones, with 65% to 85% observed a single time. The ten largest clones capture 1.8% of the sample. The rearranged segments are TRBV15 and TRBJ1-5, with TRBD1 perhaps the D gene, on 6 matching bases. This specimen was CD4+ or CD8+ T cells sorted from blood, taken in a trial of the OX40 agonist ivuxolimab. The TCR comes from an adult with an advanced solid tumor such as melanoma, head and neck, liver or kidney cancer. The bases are TGTGCCACCCACGGGGGCTTCCAAAATCAGCCCCAGCATTTT. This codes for CATHGGFQNQPQHF.